This T cell receptor (beta chain) was sequenced during a study of CD8 T cells in ankylosing spondylitis. One entry per CDR3 protein results from TCRdb running MiXCR on the 5' RACE reads. Among around 210,000 distinct CDR3 sequences listed, 7% to 10% were seen once. The germline V gene has CDR1 SGHTA and CDR2 FQGTGA. V lost 9 bases and J 7 bases, leaving 19 bases between the germline ends. This CDR3 contains 13 residues. Findings of the study overall: The disease-linked clones had a CD8+ phenotype and low blood frequencies. There was a TCR beta motif, made of eight highly homologous variants, that appeared characteristic of ankylosing spondylitis blood.

This clonotype was recorded many times. What it binds is not known. The chain carries TRBV7-3 and TRBJ2-7, with D possibly being TRBD1 (5 bases). The sequence came from a female donor with ankylosing spondylitis or in good health (not recorded which). The specimen was blood, either unsorted or a sorted T cell fraction (not recorded which). CDR3 DNA: TGTGCCAGTTCCGACGGTACTCAGGGAGAGCAGTACTTC. This codes for CASSDGTQGEQYF.